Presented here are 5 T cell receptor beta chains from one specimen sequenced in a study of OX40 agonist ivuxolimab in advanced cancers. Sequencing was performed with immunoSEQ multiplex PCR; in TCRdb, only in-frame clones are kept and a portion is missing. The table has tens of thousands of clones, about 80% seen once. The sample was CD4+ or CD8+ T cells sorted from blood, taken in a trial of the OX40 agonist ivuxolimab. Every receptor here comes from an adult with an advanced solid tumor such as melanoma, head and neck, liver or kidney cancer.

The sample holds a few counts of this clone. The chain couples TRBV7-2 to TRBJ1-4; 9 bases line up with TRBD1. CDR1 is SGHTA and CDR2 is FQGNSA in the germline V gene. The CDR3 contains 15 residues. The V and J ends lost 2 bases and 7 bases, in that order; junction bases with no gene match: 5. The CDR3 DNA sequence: TGTGCCAGCAGCTTATCGGGACAGGGTTTTGAAAAACTGTTTTTT. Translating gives CASSLSGQGFEKLFF.

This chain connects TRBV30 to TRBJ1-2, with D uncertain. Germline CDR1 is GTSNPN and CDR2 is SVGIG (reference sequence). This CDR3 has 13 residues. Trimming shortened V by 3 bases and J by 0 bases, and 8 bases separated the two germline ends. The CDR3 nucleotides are TGTGCCTGGAGGGTTGGTTCTAACTATGGCTACACCTTC. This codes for CAWRVGSNYGYTF.

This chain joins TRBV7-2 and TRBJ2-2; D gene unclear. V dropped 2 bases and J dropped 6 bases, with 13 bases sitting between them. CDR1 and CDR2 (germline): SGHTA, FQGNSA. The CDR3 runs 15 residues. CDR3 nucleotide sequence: TGTGCCAGCAGCTTAAGGGCTCTAGAGGCCGGGGAGCTGTTTTTT. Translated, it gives CASSLRALEAGELFF.

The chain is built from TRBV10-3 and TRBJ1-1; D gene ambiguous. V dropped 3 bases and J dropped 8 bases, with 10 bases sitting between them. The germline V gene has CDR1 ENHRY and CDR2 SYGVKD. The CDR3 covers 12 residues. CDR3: CAISEGPREAFF. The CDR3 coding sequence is TGTGCCATCAGTGAAGGACCGAGGGAAGCTTTCTTT.

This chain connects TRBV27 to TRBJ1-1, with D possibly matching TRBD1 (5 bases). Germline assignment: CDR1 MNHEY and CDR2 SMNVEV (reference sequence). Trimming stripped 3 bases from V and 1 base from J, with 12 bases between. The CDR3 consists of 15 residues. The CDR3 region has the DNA TGTGCCAGCAGTTTCGCGGGGCGCGGGAACACTGAAGCTTTCTTT. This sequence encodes CASSFAGRGNTEAFF.